This section outlines one TCR beta chain sequence together with its context. Antigen unknown. The data derive from a study of early T cells in non-severe SARS-CoV-2 infection. Overall study: Chains were unpaired, as sequencing was done on bulk RNA from unsorted whole blood.

General observations from the study: VDJdb matching favored anti-spike CD8 responses, missing private and CD4 specificities.

This CDR3 has 14 amino acids. V gave up 0 bases and J gave up 0 bases, with 5 bases separating them. The germline V gene encodes CDR1 SGHRS and CDR2 YFSETQ. Unique molecular identifiers were attached to individual cDNA molecules. TCRdb reprocessed the 5' RACE reads with MiXCR, giving one entry per CDR3 protein. The table lists around 82,000 distinct CDR3 sequences, roughly 14% of them singletons. Sample: whole blood. The J gene is TRBJ2-3, the V gene TRBV5-1; D gene ambiguous. The source of this sequence is an adult who was a healthcare worker with PCR-confirmed SARS-CoV-2 infection or an uninfected control (not recorded which). CDR3 DNA: TGCGCCAGCAGCTTGGACAAAAGCACAGATACGCAGTATTTT. Translated, it gives CASSLDKSTDTQYF.